This passage covers 5 T cell receptor beta chains from one sample sequenced in a study of response to subunit inactivated influenza vaccine. TCRdb itself ran the RT-PCR reads through MiXCR, one entry per CDR3 protein. This table has roughly 710,000 distinct CDR3 sequences, about 15% appearing once. Here the sequenced sample was PBMCs from blood, taken 14 to 15 days before vaccination. These receptors all stem from a man aged 45 to 65 who received an inactivated influenza vaccine.

The V call is TRBV20-1, the J call TRBJ1-2, with a tentative D call TRBD1 (6 bases). Trimming took 0 bases from V and 3 from J, leaving 17 bases between them. This CDR3 has 16 amino acids. Germline CDR1 DFQATT, CDR2 SNEGSKA (reference sequence). CDR3 in amino acids: CSARDRSAGGYYGYTF. The CDR3 DNA sequence: TGCAGTGCTAGAGATAGGTCGGCCGGGGGCTACTATGGCTACACCTTC.

The chain is built from TRBV5-1 and TRBJ1-4; D unresolved. The CDR3 is made up of 15 amino acids. V shed 7 bases and J shed 8 bases, with 21 bases lying between them. Germline V lookup: CDR1 SGHRS, CDR2 YFSETQ. The chain's CDR3 is CASRGGGTLGEKLFF. CDR3 DNA: TGCGCCAGCCGAGGAGGTGGAACCTTGGGGGAAAAACTGTTTTTT.

The V and J genes are TRBV28 and TRBJ1-5; no reliable D call. The CDR3 contains 16 residues. Germline-derived CDR1 and CDR2 are MDHEN and SYDVKM. Trimming shortened V by 4 bases and J by 0 bases, and 13 bases separated the two germline ends. Here the CDR3 reads CASSSPLRLSNQPQHF. The CDR3, as DNA: TGTGCCAGCAGTTCACCCCTCAGGCTTAGCAATCAGCCCCAGCATTTT.

This clonotype has a handful of counts. This chain links TRBV24-1 with TRBJ1-6, with 8 bases identical to TRBD1. The germline CDR1 and CDR2 sequences are KGHDR and SFDVKD. The CDR3 has 17 amino acids. With V trimmed by 4 bases and J by 0 bases, 4 bases remained unmatched. CDR3 region: CATSEGQGISYNSPLHF. The DNA of the CDR3 is TGTGCCACCAGTGAAGGACAGGGAATCTCCTATAATTCACCCCTCCACTTT.

The sample holds a few counts of this clonotype. V is TRBV7-2 and J is TRBJ2-3; 12 bases are shared with TRBD2. V shed 4 bases, J shed 8 bases, and the junction held 10 bases outside the gene matches. Germline V gives CDR1 SGHTA, CDR2 FQGNSA. The CDR3 has 16 amino acids. The CDR3 loop is CASSSLAGGLRGTQYF. Written as DNA, the CDR3 is TGTGCCAGCAGCTCGCTAGCGGGGGGGCTACGCGGTACGCAGTATTTT.